The rows below give T cell receptor beta chains drawn from one sample of a study of early T cells in non-severe SARS-CoV-2 infection. TCRdb reprocessed the 5' RACE reads with MiXCR, giving one entry per CDR3 protein. This sample has about 69,000 distinct CDR3 sequences, with about 9.4% found just once. The sequenced sample consisted of whole blood. The receptors derive from an adult who was a healthcare worker with PCR-confirmed SARS-CoV-2 infection or an uninfected control (not recorded which). Both conserved end residues are part of each CDR3. Each record gives: V gene, D gene, J gene, clone size, CDR3 protein, CDR3 DNA. The D gene is left open where the match is weak. Size is omitted from some rows. Given values are once, few, many or a class for expanded clones.

V: TRBV6-1; D: TRBD1; J: TRBJ1-1; size: many; CDR3: CASRDRGQVTEAFF; DNA: TGTGCCAGCAGGGACAGGGGTCAGGTCACTGAAGCTTTCTTT
V: TRBV20-1; D: TRBD2; J: TRBJ2-7; size: many; CDR3: CSARRLAEDYEQYF; DNA: TGCAGTGCTAGACGACTAGCTGAGGACTACGAGCAGTACTTC
V: TRBV28; D: .; J: TRBJ1-5; size: .; CDR3: CASSPGLLPNQPQHF; DNA: TGTGCCAGCAGCCCGGGACTCCTGCCGAATCAGCCCCAGCATTTT
V: TRBV7-2; D: TRBD1; J: TRBJ2-4; size: many; CDR3: CASSPTGTGDIQYF; DNA: TGTGCCAGCAGCCCTACCGGGACAGGGGACATTCAGTACTTC
V: TRBV6-6; D: .; J: TRBJ2-5; size: .; CDR3: CASNPRDYQETQYF; DNA: TGTGCCAGCAACCCCCGGGACTACCAAGAGACCCAGTACTTC
V: TRBV27; D: TRBD2; J: TRBJ2-7; size: many; CDR3: CASSRIAGGSYEQYF; DNA: TGTGCCAGCAGTCGAATAGCGGGAGGCTCCTACGAGCAGTACTTC
V: TRBV6-1; D: .; J: TRBJ2-7; size: many; CDR3: CASSDPGSYEQYF; DNA: TGTGCCAGCAGTGATCCCGGGAGTTACGAGCAGTACTTC
V: TRBV20-1; D: TRBD2; J: TRBJ2-3; size: few; CDR3: CSARDIAGGADTQYF; DNA: TGCAGTGCTAGAGATATAGCGGGAGGGGCAGATACGCAGTATTTT
V: TRBV4-2; D: .; J: TRBJ2-1; size: many; CDR3: CASSQDHGNEQFF; DNA: TGTGCCAGCAGCCAAGATCATGGGAATGAGCAGTTCTTC
V: TRBV6-5; D: .; J: TRBJ1-1; size: many; CDR3: CASGSVGGKAEAFF; DNA: TGTGCCAGCGGGTCTGTGGGGGGTAAGGCTGAAGCTTTCTTT
V: TRBV5-5; D: .; J: TRBJ2-7; size: many; CDR3: CASSSHRQASYEQYF; DNA: TGTGCCAGCAGCTCCCACAGGCAGGCCTCCTACGAGCAGTACTTC
V: TRBV5-1; D: .; J: TRBJ1-2; size: few; CDR3: CASKSTGGNYGYTF; DNA: TGCGCCAGCAAGTCGACAGGCGGTAACTATGGCTACACCTTC
V: TRBV11-2; D: .; J: TRBJ2-4; size: few; CDR3: CASSRQRTVSKNIQYF; DNA: TGTGCCAGCAGCAGACAGAGGACAGTTTCCAAAAACATTCAGTACTTC